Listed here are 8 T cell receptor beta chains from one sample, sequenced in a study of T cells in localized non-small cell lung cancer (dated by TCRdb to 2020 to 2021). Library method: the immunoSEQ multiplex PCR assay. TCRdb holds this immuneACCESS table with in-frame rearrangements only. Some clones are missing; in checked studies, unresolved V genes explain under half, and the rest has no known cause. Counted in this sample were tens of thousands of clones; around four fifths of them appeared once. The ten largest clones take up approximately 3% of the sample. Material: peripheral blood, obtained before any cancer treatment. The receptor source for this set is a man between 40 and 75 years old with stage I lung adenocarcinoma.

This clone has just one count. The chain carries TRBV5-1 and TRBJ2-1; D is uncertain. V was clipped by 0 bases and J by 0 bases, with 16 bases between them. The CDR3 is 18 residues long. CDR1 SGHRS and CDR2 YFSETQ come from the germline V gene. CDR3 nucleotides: TGCGCCAGCAGCTTGGATACCGGCAGGACCCGCTCCTACAATGAGCAGTTCTTC. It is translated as CASSLDTGRTRSYNEQFF.

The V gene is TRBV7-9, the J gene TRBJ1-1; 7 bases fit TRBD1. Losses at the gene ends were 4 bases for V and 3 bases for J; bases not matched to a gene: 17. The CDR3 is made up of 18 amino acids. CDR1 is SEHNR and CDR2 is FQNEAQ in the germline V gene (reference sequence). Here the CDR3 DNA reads TGTGCCAGCAGCTCACCTAGGAAGACAGGGACCCCGGACACTGAAGCTTTCTTT. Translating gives CASSSPRKTGTPDTEAFF.

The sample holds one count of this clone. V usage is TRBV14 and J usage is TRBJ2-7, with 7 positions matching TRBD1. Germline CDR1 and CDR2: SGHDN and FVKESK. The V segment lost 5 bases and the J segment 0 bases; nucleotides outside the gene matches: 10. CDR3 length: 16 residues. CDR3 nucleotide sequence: TGTGCCAGCAGCGGAACGACAGGGACCCACTCCTACGAGCAGTACTTC. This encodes CASSGTTGTHSYEQYF. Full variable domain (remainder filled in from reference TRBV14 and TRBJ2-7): EAGVTQFPSHSVIEKGQTVTLRCDPISGHDNLYWYRRVMGKEIKFLLHFVKESKQDESGMPNNRFLAERTGGTYSTLKVQPAELEDSGVYFCASSGTTGTHSYEQYFGPGTRLTVT.

CDR3 DNA sequence: TGTGCCAGCAGCTTGGGGACGGAAACTAACTATGGCTACACCTTC. This gives the protein CASSLGTETNYGYTF. The J gene is TRBJ1-2, the V gene TRBV9; D possibly corresponds to TRBD1 (5 bases). Trimming removed 4 bases from V and 0 bases from J, with 13 bases in between. Per germline, CDR1 SGDLS and CDR2 YYNGEE. The length of the CDR3 is 15 residues.

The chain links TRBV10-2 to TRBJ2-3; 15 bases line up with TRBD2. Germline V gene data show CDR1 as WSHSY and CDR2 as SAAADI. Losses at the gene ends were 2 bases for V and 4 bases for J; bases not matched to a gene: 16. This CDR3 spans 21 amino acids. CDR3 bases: TGCGCCAGCAGTGAGCGCACCCCTGGACTAGCGGGGGGGGTTTCCCCAGATACGCAGTATTTT. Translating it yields CASSERTPGLAGGVSPDTQYF.

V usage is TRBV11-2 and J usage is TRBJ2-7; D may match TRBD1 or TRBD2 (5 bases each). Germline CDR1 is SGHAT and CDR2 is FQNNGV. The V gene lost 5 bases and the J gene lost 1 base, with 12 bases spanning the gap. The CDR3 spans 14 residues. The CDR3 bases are TGTGCCAGCAGCCCAGAGGGGTCATCCTACGAGCAGTACTTC. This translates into CASSPEGSSYEQYF.

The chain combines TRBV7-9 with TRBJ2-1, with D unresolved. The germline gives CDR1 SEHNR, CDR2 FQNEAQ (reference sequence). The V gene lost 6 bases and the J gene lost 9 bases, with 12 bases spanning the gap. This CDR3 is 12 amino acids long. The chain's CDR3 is CASRPLLPEQFF. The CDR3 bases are TGTGCCAGCAGACCGCTTTTACCTGAGCAGTTCTTC.

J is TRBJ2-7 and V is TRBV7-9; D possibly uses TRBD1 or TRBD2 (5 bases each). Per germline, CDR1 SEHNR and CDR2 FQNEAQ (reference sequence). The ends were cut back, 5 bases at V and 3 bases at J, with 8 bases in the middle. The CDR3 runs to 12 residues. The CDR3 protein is CASSRDHYEQYF. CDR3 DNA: TGTGCCAGCAGCCGGGACCACTACGAGCAGTACTTC.